Each of the 19 T cell receptor beta chains below was sequenced from the same sample in a study of T cells in Graves' hyperthyroidism and ophthalmopathy (dated 2019 in TCRdb). Libraries came from multiplex PCR. The run used an Illumina HiSeq 2000. TCR beta CDR3 regions were amplified from RNA transcripts. For the first round of RT-PCR on the TCR CDR3, the HTBI primer set was used together with the Qiagen OneStep RT-PCR kit. TCRdb passed the public sequencing reads through fastp at Q25 and MiXCR, retaining productive beta sequences. Rows are combined by CDR3 protein, so each entry shows the most common genes and DNA. This sample is represented by approximately 700,000 distinct CDR3 sequences; approximately 16% of them were singletons. The top ten clones comprise approximately 8.4% of the sample. What was sequenced was blood. Receptors were obtained from a man between 18 and 29 years old with Graves' hyperthyroidism.

Many counts were recorded for this clonotype. The V call is TRBV7-6, the J call TRBJ2-7; 9 bases are a match to TRBD1. Losses at the gene ends were 3 bases for V and 3 bases for J; bases not matched to a gene: 3. The CDR3 spans 14 residues. Germline loops: CDR1 SGHVS, CDR2 FNYEAQ. CDR3 in DNA: TGTGCCAGCAGCTTGGGGACAGGGAACTACGAGCAGTACTTC. It encodes CASSLGTGNYEQYF. Complete variable domain (other parts from reference TRBV7-6 and TRBJ2-7): GAGVSQSPRYKVTKRGQDVALRCDPISGHVSLYWYRQALGQGPEFLTYFNYEAQQDKSGLPNDRFSAERPEGSISTLTIQRTEQRDSAMYRCASSLGTGNYEQYFGPGTRLTVT.

This clonotype appeared many times. The chain is built from TRBV2 and TRBJ2-5, with TRBD1 identical over 8 bases. The CDR3 sequence is 14 residues long. Germline V gene data show CDR1 as SNHLY and CDR2 as FYNNEI. Trimming removed 6 bases from V and 4 bases from J; junction bases left unmatched: 7. CDR3 sequence (DNA): TGTGCCAGCAGGGACAGGGAAGGGGGAGAGACCCAGTACTTC. It translates to CASRDREGGETQYF.

This clonotype appeared a few times. The rearrangement uses TRBV10-3 and TRBJ2-7; 11 nucleotides match TRBD1. CDR3 length: 14 amino acids. In germline, CDR1 is ENHRY, CDR2 SYGVKD. The junction had 8 bases not matched to a gene; V was cut back by 8 bases and J by 5 bases. Here the CDR3 DNA reads TGTGCCATCGCAGGGACAGGGGGGCTAAACGAGCAGTACTTC. Protein product: CAIAGTGGLNEQYF.

This chain joins TRBV4-1 and TRBJ2-1; TRBD2 is a possible D gene (5 bases). Trimming stripped 3 bases from V and 10 bases from J, with 13 bases between. The CDR3 runs 13 residues. CDR1 and CDR2 from the germline V gene are MGHRA and YSYEKL. The CDR3 DNA is TGCGCCAGCAGCCAGGCGGCGGGTACGGAGCAGTTCTTC. This translates into CASSQAAGTEQFF.

This clonotype turned up a few times. The genes are TRBV11-2 and TRBJ2-2; 12 bases align to TRBD2. Germline CDR1 SGHAT, CDR2 FQNNGV. Unmatched junction bases numbered 5, after V lost 5 bases and J lost 7 bases. This CDR3 contains 15 residues. The CDR3 region has the DNA TGTGCCAGCAGCACACGGACTAGCGGGAACGGGGAGCTGTTTTTT. Its translation: CASSTRTSGNGELFF. Filled out from reference TRBV11-2 and TRBJ2-2, the complete variable domain reads EAGVAQSPRYKIIEKRQSVAFWCNPISGHATLYWYQQILGQGPKLLIQFQNNGVVDDSQLPKDRFSAERLKGVDSTLKIQPAKLEDSAVYLCASSTRTSGNGELFFGEGSRLTVL.

This clonotype was seen a few times. The rearrangement joins TRBV12-3 or TRBV12-4 to TRBJ2-1, with D perhaps being TRBD1 or TRBD2 (5 bases each). Trimming pared 6 bases from V and 7 bases from J, leaving 22 bases between. This CDR3 spans 16 amino acids. The CDR3 bases are TGTGCCAGCAGCCCGCCCGGATCGGGGCCAGGGAATGAGCAGTTCTTC. Its translation: CASSPPGSGPGNEQFF.

This clonotype was seen at least ten times. The chain couples TRBV28 to TRBJ2-3; 7 positions match TRBD2. The J segment lost 2 bases and the V segment lost 3 bases, leaving 5 bases of the junction unmatched. The CDR3 covers 15 residues. The germline gives CDR1 MDHEN, CDR2 SYDVKM. CDR3 DNA sequence: TGTGCCAGCAGTTTCGCGGGAGCGTACACAGATACGCAGTATTTT. It specifies CASSFAGAYTDTQYF.

The chain joins TRBV30 to TRBJ2-5; TRBD2 agrees at 8 bases. Trimming at V came to 7 bases and at J to 2 bases, leaving 15 bases not matched to a gene. Germline CDR1 is GTSNPN and CDR2 is SVGIG (reference sequence). This CDR3 is built from 16 residues. CDR3 residues: CASDGLAGLKQETQYF. In nucleotides, the CDR3 is TGTGCCTCGGACGGGCTAGCGGGCCTGAAACAAGAGACCCAGTACTTC.

The chain carries TRBV19 and TRBJ2-7; tentative D call: TRBD2 (5 bases). CDR1 and CDR2 (germline): LNHDA, SQIVND (reference sequence). The germline V and J ends were trimmed by 2 bases and 4 bases, with 12 bases remaining between them. CDR3 length: 14 residues. DNA of the CDR3: TGTGCCAGTAGTATAAGACGGGGATCTTACGAGCAGTACTTC. Residues: CASSIRRGSYEQYF.

The chain joins TRBV2 to TRBJ1-1; 9 nucleotides align to TRBD1. The germline V gene encodes CDR1 SNHLY and CDR2 FYNNEI. The CDR3 runs 15 residues. V dropped 4 bases and J dropped 11; count of bases not matched to a gene: 14. CDR3 nucleotides: TGTGCCAGCAGTGCGAGGGGACAGGGTCGAGGTGAGGCTTTCTTT. Encoded protein: CASSARGQGRGEAFF.

In this sample, this clonotype turned up a few times. V usage is TRBV9 and J usage is TRBJ1-3; 11 bases line up with TRBD1. The CDR3 extends over 16 amino acids. Germline trimming cut 5 bases from V and 3 bases from J; bases unmatched to any gene: 7. The germline CDR1 and CDR2 sequences are SGDLS and YYNGEE. DNA of the CDR3: TGTGCCAGCAGAGGTGCCGGGACAGGGGGTGGAAACACCATATATTTT. It yields the protein CASRGAGTGGGNTIYF.

This clonotype was seen ten or more times. The rearrangement uses TRBV20-1 and TRBJ2-7, with D possibly matching TRBD2 (7 bases). V was clipped by 7 bases and J by 4 bases, with 14 bases between them. Germline-derived CDR1 and CDR2 are DFQATT and SNEGSKA (reference sequence). The CDR3 has 12 residues. In nucleotides, the CDR3 is TGCAGTGTAGAGGGGAGGGGGTACGAGCAGTACTTC. This sequence encodes CSVEGRGYEQYF.

This clonotype was found once. The rearrangement links TRBV9 to TRBJ2-2; no firm D call. Germline V gene sequence: CDR1 SGDLS, CDR2 YYNGEE. The CDR3 spans 14 residues. The V gene lost 0 bases and the J gene lost 4 bases, with 7 bases spanning the gap. The CDR3 DNA sequence: TGTGCCAGCAGCGTAGATCAAGCCACCGGGGAGCTGTTTTTT. This sequence encodes CASSVDQATGELFF.

The rearrangement joins TRBV10-3 to TRBJ2-2; 14 bases are shared with TRBD2. After removal of 1 base from V and 6 bases from J, the junction contained 4 bases not matched to a gene. The CDR3 totals 17 residues. Germline V gene data show CDR1 as ENHRY and CDR2 as SYGVKD. CDR3 nucleotides: TGTGCCATCAGTGAGTTGGGACTAGCGGGAGCTGCCGGGGAGCTGTTTTTT. Protein product: CAISELGLAGAAGELFF.

This clonotype occurred many times. The J gene is TRBJ1-1, the V gene TRBV2; 7 positions agree with TRBD1. Germline V gives CDR1 SNHLY, CDR2 FYNNEI. This CDR3 comprises 14 residues. V lost 6 bases to trimming and J lost 1 base; unmatched junction nucleotides: 5. CDR3 in DNA: TGTGCCAGCAGAGAGGGACAGACGAACACTGAAGCTTTCTTT. It is translated as CASREGQTNTEAFF.

This clonotype was detected only a few times. One junction end disagrees with the germline gene, perhaps due to a read error. The V and J genes are TRBV28 and TRBJ2-7; TRBD1 might be the D (6 bases). This CDR3 is 14 amino acids long. Per germline, CDR1 MDHEN and CDR2 SYDVKM. The CDR3: CVSSHRDSSYGQYF. Written as DNA, the CDR3 is TGTGTCAGCAGTCACAGGGATAGCTCCTACGGGCAGTACTTC.

This clonotype was seen at least ten times. The V and J genes are TRBV25-1 and TRBJ2-3; TRBD2 matches at 12 bases. Germline loops: CDR1 MGHDK, CDR2 SYGVNS. V trimming: 3 bases; J trimming: 7 bases; junction bases outside the gene matches: 8. The CDR3 spans 16 residues. In DNA, the CDR3 is TGTGCCAGCAGTGATCCTCTAGCGGGAGGGTCAAATACGCAGTATTTT. Translation gives CASSDPLAGGSNTQYF. The entire variable domain, with the rest obtained from reference TRBV25-1 and TRBJ2-3, is as follows: EADIYQTPRYLVIGTGKKITLECSQTMGHDKMYWYQQDPGMELHLIHYSYGVNSTEKGDLSSESTVSRIRTEHFPLTLESARPSHTSQYLCASSDPLAGGSNTQYFGPGTRLTVL.

This rearrangement joins TRBV7-9 to TRBJ2-3; 8 bases fit TRBD2. The CDR3 spans 16 residues. Germline-derived CDR1 and CDR2 are SEHNR and FQNEAQ (reference sequence). V was pared by 5 bases and J by 1 base, with 8 bases of the junction left unmatched. CDR3 nucleotides: TGTGCCAGCAGCCACGCAGCGGGAGCTGGCACAGATACGCAGTATTTT. It encodes CASSHAAGAGTDTQYF.

This clonotype appeared many times. The chain recombines TRBV7-3 with TRBJ2-3; D unresolved. CDR3 length: 14 amino acids. Looked up from germline, CDR1 is SGHTA and CDR2 is FQGTGA. The V and J ends lost 0 bases and 6 bases respectively, with 10 bases between them. The CDR3 sequence is CASSLTGSRDTQYF. Here the CDR3 DNA reads TGTGCCAGCAGCTTAACTGGTAGCCGGGATACGCAGTATTTT. Together with reference TRBV7-3 and TRBJ2-3, the CDR3 gives the full variable domain: GAGVSQTPSNKVTEKGKYVELRCDPISGHTALYWYRQSLGQGPEFLIYFQGTGAADDSGLPNDRFFAVRPEGSVSTLKIQRTERGDSAVYLCASSLTGSRDTQYFGPGTRLTVL.